Sequencing of this TCR beta chain was carried out in a study of OX40 agonist ivuxolimab in advanced cancers. Whole-study context: Administration of intravenous ivuxolimab to patients occurred every 2 weeks at 0.01 to 10 mg/kg. With a range of 23 to 79, age averaged about 58 years, and around 80% were male.

Individuals having autoimmune disease history or systemic immunosuppression were not enrolled. Assay: immunoSEQ multiplex PCR; the TCRdb copy retains only in-frame clones and omits some. The data contain more than 80,000 clones, under 95% of them singletons. On this clone itself: Its antigen remains unknown.

Findings of the study overall: Some nonresponders also had low normalized T-cell clonal expansion.

This specimen consisted of CD4+ or CD8+ T cells sorted from blood, obtained in a trial of the OX40 agonist ivuxolimab. This TCR was recovered from an adult with an advanced solid tumor such as melanoma, head and neck, liver or kidney cancer.

CDR3: CAWSVLGIAKNIQYF. The CDR3 DNA is TGTGCCTGGAGTGTACTTGGGATAGCCAAAAACATTCAGTACTTC. The rearrangement links TRBV30 to TRBJ2-4; D unclear. Per germline, CDR1 GTSNPN and CDR2 SVGIG (reference sequence). V lost 0 bases and J lost 0, with 9 bases in between. The CDR3 loop spans 15 amino acids.